The 30 T cell receptor beta chains reported below all come from one sample, sequenced in a study of blood T cell repertoires in COVID-19. The table came from immunoSEQ multiplex PCR; TCRdb's copy has only in-frame clones and leaves some out. The table has 200,000 to 300,000 clones, nearly 85% seen once. Material: peripheral blood. These receptor sequences come from a human donor in a cohort sampled during active COVID-19.

V is TRBV10-2 and J is TRBJ2-3; TRBD2 aligns across 14 bases. CDR1 is WSHSY and CDR2 is SAAADI in the germline V gene. The J segment lost 4 bases and the V segment lost 0 bases, leaving 3 bases of the junction unmatched. The CDR3 length is 17 residues. The DNA of the CDR3 is TGCGCCAGCAGTGAGTCAGGACTAGCGGGAGGAGCAGATACGCAGTATTTT. It encodes CASSESGLAGGADTQYF.

A single count supports this clone. This chain uses TRBV11-2 with TRBJ1-2; D ambiguous. Trimming stripped 1 base from V and 5 bases from J, with 17 bases between. This CDR3 is built from 16 residues. Germline CDR1 and CDR2: SGHAT and FQNNGV. The DNA for the CDR3 is TGTGCCAGCAGCTTAGGCCCCAACGCGCGGCTTTATGGCTACACCTTC. It specifies CASSLGPNARLYGYTF.

This clone came up a few times. The chain links TRBV24-1 to TRBJ1-2, with D uncertain. V lost 6 bases to trimming and J lost 5 bases, with 15 bases between them. Germline V gene sequence: CDR1 KGHDR, CDR2 SFDVKD. CDR3 length equals 14 residues. In nucleotides, the CDR3 is TGTGCCACCAGTCAAGATTCTACGAGGTATGGCTACACCTTC. This translates into CATSQDSTRYGYTF.

The chain uses TRBV5-1 and TRBJ1-2, with TRBD1 identical over 8 bases. This CDR3 is 12 amino acids long. The V gene's germline CDR1 is SGHRS and CDR2 YFSETQ. Unmatched junction bases numbered 3, after V lost 5 bases and J lost 6 bases. CDR3 in amino acids: CASRTGVNGYTF. The CDR3 coding sequence is TGCGCCAGCAGGACAGGGGTAAATGGCTACACCTTC.

The chain links TRBV6-5 to TRBJ2-7; 7 bases fit TRBD1. The V and J ends lost 9 bases and 5 bases, in that order; junction bases with no gene match: 10. The CDR3 has 13 residues. Germline V gene lookup returns CDR1 MNHEY and CDR2 SVGAGI. CDR3 in amino acids: CASLRGQGHEQYF. The CDR3 region has the DNA TGTGCCAGTTTGAGGGGGCAGGGCCACGAGCAGTACTTC.

The chain couples TRBV15 to TRBJ1-3, with 7 bases matching TRBD1. J gave up 4 bases and V 3 bases, and 6 bases lay outside the gene matches. The germline V gene encodes CDR1 LNHNV and CDR2 YYDKDF (reference sequence). The CDR3 consists of 15 residues. Here the CDR3 reads CATSRGQREGNTIYF. The CDR3 nucleotides read TGTGCCACCAGCAGGGGACAGAGGGAAGGAAACACCATATATTTT.

J is TRBJ2-2 and V is TRBV27; D remains ambiguous. The CDR3 length is 15 residues. V was pared by 0 bases and J by 5 bases, with 10 bases between. Per the germline V gene, CDR1 is MNHEY and CDR2 is SMNVEV (reference sequence). CDR3 in amino acids: CASSLSGVVTGELFF. CDR3 coding DNA: TGTGCCAGCAGTTTATCCGGAGTAGTTACCGGGGAGCTGTTTTTT.

The rearrangement uses TRBV23-1 and TRBJ2-5; D ambiguous. TRBV23-1 carries the ORF label, with uncertain function. V lost 0 bases, J lost 7 bases, and 3 bases lay in between. The CDR3 consists of 11 residues. CDR3 DNA sequence: TGCGCCAGCAGTCAATCCGGGACCCAGTACTTC. It encodes CASSQSGTQYF.

The rearrangement links TRBV27 to TRBJ2-2; D might be TRBD1 (5 bases). This CDR3 has 15 residues. The germline V gene encodes CDR1 MNHEY and CDR2 SMNVEV (reference sequence). Trimming took off 6 bases at V and 6 bases at J, with 17 bases between the two ends. The CDR3: CASRITRQSPGELFF. CDR3 sequence (DNA): TGTGCCAGCAGGATCACGAGACAGTCTCCCGGGGAGCTGTTTTTT.

The V gene is TRBV6-5, the J gene TRBJ2-1; 7 positions agree with TRBD2. The J segment lost 7 bases and the V segment lost 5 bases, leaving 8 bases of the junction unmatched. The CDR3 extends over 14 amino acids. CDR1 MNHEY and CDR2 SVGAGI come from the germline V gene. CDR3 loop: CASSPNTGRNEQFF. In DNA form, the CDR3 reads TGTGCCAGCAGTCCTAATACCGGGAGGAATGAGCAGTTCTTC.

This rearrangement joins TRBV7-2 to TRBJ2-1; 7 nucleotides line up with TRBD1. This CDR3 is 15 amino acids long. Germline assignment: CDR1 SGHTA and CDR2 FQGNSA. After removal of 5 bases from V and 4 bases from J, the junction contained 8 bases not matched to a gene. CDR3 amino acids: CASSLPGQLYNEQFF. For the CDR3, the DNA is TGTGCCAGCAGCCTACCGGGACAGCTATACAATGAGCAGTTCTTC. The variable domain in full, with the rest retrieved from reference TRBV7-2 and TRBJ2-1, is GAGVSQSPSNKVTEKGKDVELRCDPISGHTALYWYRQSLGQGLEFLIYFQGNSAPDKSGLPSDRFSAERTGGSVSTLTIQRTQQEDSAVYLCASSLPGQLYNEQFFGPGTRLTVL.

This clone was recorded once. This chain uses TRBV4-2 with TRBJ2-5; TRBD1 is a possible D gene (6 bases). The CDR3 is made up of 13 amino acids. Trimming removed 4 bases at V and 3 bases at J, with 9 bases between. Germline CDR1 and CDR2: LGHNA and YNFKEQ. The CDR3 DNA follows: TGTGCCAGCAGCCGGCGGACAGAAGAGACCCAGTACTTC. This translates into CASSRRTEETQYF.

V is TRBV18 and J is TRBJ1-6; the D gene is possibly TRBD1 (6 bases). V was shortened by 6 bases and J by 8 bases, with 14 bases between the two germline ends. Looked up from germline, CDR1 is KGHSH and CDR2 is LQKENI. The CDR3 is 14 amino acids. The CDR3 bases are TGTGCCAGCTCCTCAGCAGGGGTGGATTCACCCCTCCACTTT. Protein sequence: CASSSAGVDSPLHF.

The chain couples TRBV5-1 to TRBJ2-1; 13 nucleotides align to TRBD2. The CDR3 is made up of 16 amino acids. Germline V gives CDR1 SGHRS, CDR2 YFSETQ. V shed 3 bases and J 4 bases; nucleotides not matched to a gene: 4. CDR3 nucleotide sequence: TGCGCCAGCAGCTGGACTAGCGGGGGAGATTACAATGAGCAGTTCTTC. Translation: CASSWTSGGDYNEQFF.

The chain carries TRBV10-1 and TRBJ2-7, with TRBD2 identical over 12 bases. V lost 5 bases and J lost 2; bases outside the gene matches: 4. Germline CDR1 is WNHNN and CDR2 is SYGVQD (reference sequence). The CDR3 is 15 amino acids. CDR3 sequence reads: CASSTTSGGTYEQYF. In DNA, the CDR3 is TGCGCCAGCAGTACGACTAGCGGGGGAACCTACGAGCAGTACTTC.

This chain uses TRBV28 with TRBJ2-2; 10 nucleotides align to TRBD1. After removal of 6 bases from V and 6 bases from J, the junction contained 7 bases not matched to a gene. This CDR3 has 15 residues. Germline lookup yields CDR1 MDHEN and CDR2 SYDVKM. The CDR3 DNA is TGTGCCAGCAGCCTGACAGGGGGCAAGTCCGGGGAGCTGTTTTTT. Translated: CASSLTGGKSGELFF. The entire variable domain, with the rest obtained from reference TRBV28 and TRBJ2-2, is as follows: DVKVTQSSRYLVKRTGEKVFLECVQDMDHENMFWYRQDPGLGLRLIYFSYDVKMKEKGDIPEGYSVSREKKERFSLILESASTNQTSMYLCASSLTGGKSGELFFGEGSRLTVL.

This chain uses TRBV4-1 with TRBJ1-5; D may be TRBD1 (5 bases). The CDR3 runs 16 residues. Germline CDR1 and CDR2: MGHRA and YSYEKL. V was pared by 4 bases and J by 4 bases, with 17 bases between. The CDR3 bases are TGCGCCAGCAGCCGAGTGCCTATTAGGGGTAATCAGCCCCAGCATTTT. Protein: CASSRVPIRGNQPQHF.

CDR3 nucleotides: TGTGCCAGTAGCGTGGGACAGGGGTCCAATCAGCCCCAGCATTTT. As protein: CASSVGQGSNQPQHF. The chain recombines TRBV19 with TRBJ1-5; 10 bases match TRBD1. V was pared by 6 bases and J by 3 bases, with 5 bases of the junction left unmatched. This CDR3 comprises 15 residues. Germline V gene sequence: CDR1 LNHDA, CDR2 SQIVND (reference sequence).

This chain uses TRBV11-2 with TRBJ1-1; the D gene is possibly TRBD1 (5 bases). This CDR3 contains 14 residues. V was clipped by 3 bases and J by 6 bases, with 14 bases between them. Germline values: CDR1 SGHAT, CDR2 FQNNGV. In DNA form, the CDR3 reads TGTGCCAGCAGCTTGAAGTGGACAACGGCTGAAGCTTTCTTT. Translation: CASSLKWTTAEAFF.

The chain uses TRBV30 and TRBJ1-5, with 8 bases fitting TRBD1. Germline CDR1 is GTSNPN and CDR2 is SVGIG (reference sequence). CDR3 size: 13 residues. The V and J ends lost 5 bases and 3 bases, in that order; junction bases with no gene match: 3. CDR3 in DNA: TGTGCCTGGGACAGGGGTGCCAATCAGCCCCAGCATTTT. Protein sequence: CAWDRGANQPQHF. Looking up the rest from reference TRBV30 and TRBJ1-5 gives the full variable domain: SQTIHQWPATLVQPVGSPLSLECTVEGTSNPNLYWYRQAAGRGLQLLFYSVGIGQISSEVPQNLSASRPQDRQFILSSKKLLLSDSGFYLCAWDRGANQPQHFGDGTRLSIL.

The chain carries TRBV6-4 and TRBJ2-3, with 9 bases aligning to TRBD2. The germline gives CDR1 MRHNA, CDR2 SNTAGT. The CDR3 loop spans 16 amino acids. The J segment lost 8 bases and the V segment lost 0 bases, leaving 9 bases of the junction unmatched. The CDR3 loop is CASSDSTGRAGGTQYF. CDR3 bases: TGTGCCAGCAGTGACTCTACTGGTAGAGCGGGAGGTACGCAGTATTTT.

This chain connects TRBV10-2 to TRBJ1-5, with 10 bases that match TRBD1. The CDR3 has 15 residues. CDR1 and CDR2 (germline): WSHSY, SAAADI. J lost 4 bases, V lost 2 bases, and 2 bases had no gene match. The CDR3, as DNA: TGCGCCAGCAGTGAGGGACAGGGGGTAAATCAGCCCCAGCATTTT. This sequence encodes CASSEGQGVNQPQHF.

The V and J genes are TRBV2 and TRBJ2-7; D might be TRBD2 (5 bases). Trimming cost V 2 bases and J 0 bases, with 14 bases left between them. Germline CDR1 and CDR2: SNHLY and FYNNEI. The CDR3 is made up of 16 amino acids. CDR3 DNA sequence: TGTGCCAGCAGTGAATTAGCGCCATTAATCTCCTACGAGCAGTACTTC. Translating gives CASSELAPLISYEQYF.

The chain is built from TRBV9 and TRBJ2-1; the D gene is possibly TRBD2 (6 bases). V gave up 2 bases and J gave up 2 bases, with 11 bases separating them. Germline CDR1 SGDLS, CDR2 YYNGEE. This CDR3 spans 15 amino acids. CDR3 sequence: CASSVAGGPYNEQFF. In nucleotides, the CDR3 is TGTGCCAGCAGCGTGGCCGGGGGTCCCTACAATGAGCAGTTCTTC.

The chain combines TRBV18 with TRBJ2-5, with D perhaps TRBD2 (5 bases). V dropped 3 bases and J dropped 3 bases, with 8 bases sitting between them. This CDR3 contains 13 residues. Germline loops: CDR1 KGHSH, CDR2 LQKENI. The CDR3 DNA is TGTGCCAGCTCACCGAGGACTGAAGAGACCCAGTACTTC. This encodes CASSPRTEETQYF.

The CDR3 protein is CASSGGWGTVHRTDTQYF. CDR3 coding DNA: TGTGCCAGCAGTGGGGGATGGGGGACAGTCCATCGCACAGATACGCAGTATTTT. This chain joins TRBV6-1 and TRBJ2-3, with 7 nucleotides matching TRBD1. CDR3 size: 18 residues. Per germline, CDR1 MNHNS and CDR2 SASEGT. Germline trimming cut 4 bases from V and 1 base from J; bases unmatched to any gene: 14.

In this sample, this clone turned up once. The chain joins TRBV5-1 to TRBJ1-4, with 7 bases fitting TRBD1. Per germline, CDR1 SGHRS and CDR2 YFSETQ. CDR3 length: 16 residues. The V and J ends lost 2 bases and 5 bases, in that order; junction bases with no gene match: 9. CDR3 nucleotide sequence: TGCGCCAGCAGCTTACGGCCACAGGGGCGGAATGAAAAACTGTTTTTT. Encoded protein: CASSLRPQGRNEKLFF.

V gene TRBV4-1 combines with J gene TRBJ2-5, with D maybe TRBD2 (5 bases). The CDR3 covers 15 residues. The germline gives CDR1 MGHRA, CDR2 YSYEKL. The V gene lost 0 bases and the J gene lost 4 bases, with 12 bases spanning the gap. CDR3 sequence reads: CASSQEARVRETQYF. The CDR3 region has the DNA TGCGCCAGCAGCCAAGAGGCGAGGGTCCGAGAGACCCAGTACTTC.

DNA of the CDR3: TGTGCCAGCAGTGAATTTCGGGGTCGACAGCCCCAGCATTTT. Encoded protein: CASSEFRGRQPQHF. The chain joins TRBV2 to TRBJ1-5; D call uncertain. Looked up from germline, CDR1 is SNHLY and CDR2 is FYNNEI. The V end lost 2 bases, the J end lost 7 bases, and 12 bases lay between the germline ends. The CDR3 is made up of 14 amino acids.

The genes are TRBV7-9 and TRBJ1-1, with no clear D. Looked up from germline, CDR1 is SEHNR and CDR2 is FQNEAQ (reference sequence). The V and J ends lost 7 bases and 8 bases respectively, with 14 bases between them. The CDR3 is 12 amino acids. The CDR3 coding sequence is TGTGCCAGCACCGAGGGCCAGTCCGAAGCTTTCTTT. The encoded protein is CASTEGQSEAFF.